These T cell receptor beta chains were read from a single sample in a study of shared clonotypes between healthy human individuals. The protocol was immunoSEQ multiplex PCR, while the TCRdb copy is restricted to in-frame clones and leaves out a portion. The data show 400,000 to 600,000 clones, roughly 83% seen once. The specimen sequenced was PBMCs. These receptors were obtained from a woman aged 40 to 55 in good health. Some clones in this sample may be carry-over from other donors' samples. Both conserved end residues are trimmed from each CDR3.

V	J	CDR3
TRBV7-2	TRBJ1-5	ASSSPGQGSNQPQH
TRBV19	TRBJ2-2	ASRSGTGELF
TRBV15	TRBJ2-7	ATSRDRQGSYEQY
TRBV7-2	TRBJ1-3	ASSQTAGSGNTIY
TRBV5-4	TRBJ2-7	ASSPRARAAAGYEQY
TRBV6-1	TRBJ1-5	ASRTSGPSNQPQH
TRBV10-3	TRBJ2-2	AISEASGRSGELF
TRBV7-3	TRBJ2-7	ASSFTPPRSGRTHEQY
TRBV11-2	TRBJ1-3	ASSGRSGNTIY
TRBV6-4	TRBJ2-7	ASSESRCEQY
TRBV19	TRBJ2-1	ASSPRSSYNEQF
TRBV6-5	TRBJ2-7	ASSYAGREQY
TRBV5-1	TRBJ2-2	ASSLGTPAGELF
TRBV7-3	TRBJ2-1	ASSPGTSGHYNEQF
TRBV7-2	TRBJ2-3	ASSGWTAPSDTQY
TRBV29-1	TRBJ2-7	SVERGREDEQY
TRBV5-1	TRBJ1-1	ASSLEVDFNTEAF
TRBV6-1	TRBJ2-1	ASSEVGGSYNEQF
TRBV5-1	TRBJ2-3	ASSVQWEEDTQY
TRBV11-3	TRBJ2-5	ASSLAGTAQETQY
TRBV29-1	TRBJ2-7	SVRDPTYEQY
TRBV7-3	TRBJ2-5	ASSTTGVGPQETQY
TRBV9	TRBJ2-3	ASSVVGLAGWSDTQY
TRBV30	TRBJ1-3	AWSAPNSGNTIY
TRBV2	TRBJ1-1	ASSDVTLNTEAF
TRBV7-9	TRBJ2-2	ASSLGLAGLNTGELF
TRBV7-2	TRBJ1-1	ASSPWTLVDTEAF
TRBV30	TRBJ1-2	AWRRKRQGPGYT
TRBV7-3	TRBJ2-1	ASSLTPGNNEQF
TRBV6-5	TRBJ1-2	ASSDSGTARGYT
TRBV25-1	TRBJ2-2	ASSESDRARTGELF
TRBV6-1	TRBJ2-7	ASSAGQGREQY
TRBV28	TRBJ1-1	ASSPGTRHTEAF